Listed below are T cell receptor beta chains from one sample, sequenced in a study of a mutant IDH1 vaccine in newly diagnosed glioma. The antigens these receptors bind are not known. TCRdb's copy holds only in-frame clones and misses some; the assay was immunoSEQ multiplex PCR. The sample records roughly 56,000 clones, less than 80% being singletons. This material consisted of PBMCs, taken from a glioma patient whose treatment included an IDH1 peptide vaccine. The receptors were gathered from a man over 45 with glioma. CDR3s leave out the opening cysteine and the closing phenylalanine or tryptophan.

J,V,CDR3
TRBJ2-2,TRBV5-1,ASSYGTVNTGELF
TRBJ2-1,TRBV27,ASSFQGKANEQF
TRBJ1-1,TRBV19,ASSMRLSTEAF
TRBJ2-5,TRBV7-9,ASSLGTSWSLESTQY
TRBJ2-2,TRBV7-9,ASSLAAGNTGELF
TRBJ1-3,TRBV25-1,ASSPGRGNTIY
TRBJ2-7,TRBV4-1,ASSLRTGSTYEQY
TRBJ2-7,TRBV7-2,ASSLASFGAYEQY
TRBJ2-5,TRBV19,ASSWTSRETQY
TRBJ1-2,TRBV5-8,ASSLDHRNYGYT